The rows below give T cell receptor beta chains drawn from one sample of a study of blood T cell repertoires in COVID-19. The repertoire was sequenced with immunoSEQ multiplex PCR; TCRdb's copy has only in-frame clones and lacks some. The sample carries a few hundred thousand clones, roughly 84% recorded once. Source material: peripheral blood. The receptors derive from a woman in her sixties who had recovered from COVID-19. CDR3s include the opening cysteine and the closing phenylalanine or tryptophan. The order of the fields is J gene, clone size, D gene, V gene, CDR3 protein, CDR3 DNA. A D gene is named only where the DNA matches it firmly. Only some rows state a clone size, as once, few, many or a class for expanded clones.

>TRBJ1-2|NA|TRBD1|TRBV7-9
CASSRGTAYGYTF
TGTGCCAGCAGCCGTGGGACAGCCTATGGCTACACCTTC
>TRBJ2-3|NA|TRBD1|TRBV11-1
CASSSPGTGTDTQYF
TGTGCCAGCAGCTCCCCCGGGACAGGGACAGATACGCAGTATTTT
>TRBJ1-6|NA|NA|TRBV1
CTSSLDRGPGSPLHF
TGCACCAGCAGCCTGGACAGGGGGCCAGGGTCACCCCTCCACTTT
>TRBJ1-4|NA|NA|TRBV18
CASSPELPVATNEKLFF
TGTGCCAGCTCACCGGAGTTACCTGTGGCCACTAATGAAAAACTGTTTTTT
>TRBJ2-5|few|NA|TRBV30
CAWGRTSRHRGTQYF
TGTGCCTGGGGACGAACTAGTCGACACCGGGGGACCCAGTACTTC
>TRBJ2-3|NA|TRBD1|TRBV25-1
CASSEYKADRGLTDTQYF
TGTGCCAGCAGTGAATACAAGGCGGACAGGGGATTAACAGATACGCAGTATTTT
>TRBJ2-3|NA|TRBD2|TRBV2
CASRGTSGGPDTQYF
TGTGCCAGCAGGGGGACTAGCGGGGGCCCAGATACGCAGTATTTT
>TRBJ1-2|NA|NA|TRBV5-4
CASSTGPTPGTAYGYTF
TGTGCCAGCAGTACGGGCCCTACACCGGGAACAGCCTATGGCTACACCTTC
>TRBJ2-2|NA|NA|TRBV15
CATSRDTGRTGELFF
TGTGCCACCAGCAGAGATACAGGGCGCACCGGGGAGCTGTTTTTT
>TRBJ1-5|NA|NA|TRBV10-3
CATKAQTNQPQHF
TGTGCCACGAAGGCTCAGACAAACCAGCCCCAGCATTTT
>TRBJ2-3|few|NA|TRBV13
CASLWQAGDTQYF
TGTGCCTCCCTGTGGCAGGCGGGAGATACGCAGTATTTT
>TRBJ2-6|NA|NA|TRBV5-6
CASSLFSGANVLTF
TGTGCCAGCAGCTTGTTTAGTGGGGCCAACGTCCTGACTTTC
>TRBJ1-2|few|NA|TRBV12-3/TRBV12-4
CAISTAYGYTF
TGTGCCATCTCGACAGCCTATGGCTACACCTTC
>TRBJ2-3|NA|TRBD2|TRBV5-4
CASSSGTSGGPSTDTQYF
TGTGCCAGCAGCTCCGGGACTAGCGGGGGGCCTAGCACAGATACGCAGTATTTT
>TRBJ1-1|NA|TRBD1|TRBV5-1
CASSLMGQGIMNTEAFF
TGCGCCAGCAGCTTGATGGGACAGGGAATAATGAACACTGAAGCTTTCTTT
>TRBJ1-4|NA|TRBD1|TRBV4-1
CASSATWDRGFNEKLFF
TGCGCCAGCAGCGCAACGTGGGACAGGGGCTTTAATGAAAAACTGTTTTTT
>TRBJ1-1|few|NA|TRBV10-2
CASRAGPSNTEAFF
TGCGCCAGCAGGGCAGGCCCGTCGAACACTGAAGCTTTCTTT
>TRBJ2-5|NA|TRBD1|TRBV5-4
CASSRDRVTETQYF
TGTGCCAGCAGCCGGGACAGGGTTACTGAGACCCAGTACTTC
>TRBJ2-3|NA|TRBD1|TRBV5-1
CASSLDGTGTSTDTQYF
TGCGCCAGCAGCTTGGACGGGACAGGTACTAGCACAGATACGCAGTATTTT
>TRBJ1-1|NA|NA|TRBV6-5
CASSYSGTQVAFF
TGTGCCAGCAGTTACTCAGGGACACAGGTGGCTTTCTTT
>TRBJ2-5|NA|TRBD1|TRBV5-1
CASSFGSLTGGETQYF
TGCGCCAGCAGCTTTGGATCTTTGACAGGGGGTGAGACCCAGTACTTC
>TRBJ1-3|NA|TRBD1|TRBV3-1/TRBV3-2
CASSQDRGANTIYF
TGTGCCAGCAGCCAAGACAGGGGGGCGAACACCATATATTTT
>TRBJ1-1|NA|NA|TRBV7-3
CASSSMQGDTEAFF
TGTGCCAGCAGCTCCATGCAGGGTGACACTGAAGCTTTCTTT